Sequencing of this TCR beta chain was carried out in a study of cytomegalovirus exposure and HLA in healthy donors. General study findings and limits: Clonal expansion, a later analysis showed, was greater in HLA-associated TCR beta chains than in equally common others. Most subjects' HLA-A and HLA-B alleles were reportedly predicted from TCR beta sequences.

To note about this clone: Its antigen is unknown.

Amplification used 60 Vbeta primers and 13 Jbeta primers. The repertoire was sequenced with immunoSEQ multiplex PCR; TCRdb's copy has only in-frame clones and lacks some. The sample consists of fewer than 200,000 clones, about 85% of them appearing once. V lost 5 bases and J lost 0, with 11 bases in between. Germline assignment: CDR1 MGHDK and CDR2 SYGVNS. The CDR3 has 15 amino acids. Input material: PBMCs. The TCR originated in a woman between 45 and 60 years old in good health and CMV-seropositive. The V and J genes are TRBV25-1 and TRBJ1-3; no reliable D call. CDR3 region: CASSRESSSGNTIYF. In nucleotides, the CDR3 is TGTGCCAGCAGTCGAGAGTCGAGCTCTGGAAACACCATATATTTT.